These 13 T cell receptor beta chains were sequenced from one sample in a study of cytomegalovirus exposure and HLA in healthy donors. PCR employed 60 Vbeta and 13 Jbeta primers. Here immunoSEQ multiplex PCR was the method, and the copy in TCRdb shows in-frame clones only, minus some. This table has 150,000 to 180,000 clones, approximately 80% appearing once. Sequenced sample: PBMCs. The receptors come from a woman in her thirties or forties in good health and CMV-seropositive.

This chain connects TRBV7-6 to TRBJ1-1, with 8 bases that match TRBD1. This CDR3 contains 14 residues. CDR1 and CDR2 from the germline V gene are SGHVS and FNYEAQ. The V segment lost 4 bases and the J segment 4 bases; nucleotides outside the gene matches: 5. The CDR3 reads CASSSRGLGTEAFF. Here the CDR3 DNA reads TGTGCCAGCAGCTCCAGGGGGCTTGGCACTGAAGCTTTCTTT.

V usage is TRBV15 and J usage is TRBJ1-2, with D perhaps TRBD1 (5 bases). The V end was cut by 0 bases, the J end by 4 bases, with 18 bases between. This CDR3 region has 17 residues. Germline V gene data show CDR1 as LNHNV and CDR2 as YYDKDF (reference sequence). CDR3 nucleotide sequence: TGTGCCACCAGCAGAGATAGACAGTTTTCCACCGGCTATGGCTACACCTTC. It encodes CATSRDRQFSTGYGYTF.

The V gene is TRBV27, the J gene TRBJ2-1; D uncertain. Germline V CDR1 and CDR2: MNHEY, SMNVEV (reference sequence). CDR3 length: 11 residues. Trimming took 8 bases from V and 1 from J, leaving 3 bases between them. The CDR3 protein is CASQSYNEQFF. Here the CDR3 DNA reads TGTGCCAGCCAGTCCTACAATGAGCAGTTCTTC.

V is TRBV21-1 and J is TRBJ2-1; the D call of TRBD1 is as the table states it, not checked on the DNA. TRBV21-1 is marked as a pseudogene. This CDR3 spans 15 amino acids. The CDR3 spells CASSPGTGGPNEQFF. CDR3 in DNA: TGTGCCAGCAGTCCCGGGACAGGGGGCCCCAATGAGCAGTTCTTC.

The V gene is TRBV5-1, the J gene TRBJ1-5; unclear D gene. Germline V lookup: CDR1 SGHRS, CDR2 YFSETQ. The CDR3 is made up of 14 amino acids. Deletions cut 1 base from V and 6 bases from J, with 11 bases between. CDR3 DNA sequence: TGCGCCAGCAGCTTGTCGGAGGGCCTTCAGCCCCAGCATTTT. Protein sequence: CASSLSEGLQPQHF.

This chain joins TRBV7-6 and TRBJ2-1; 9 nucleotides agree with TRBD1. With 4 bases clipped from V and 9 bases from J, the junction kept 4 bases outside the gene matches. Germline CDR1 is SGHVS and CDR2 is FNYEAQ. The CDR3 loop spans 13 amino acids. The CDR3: CASSSGQGSEQFF. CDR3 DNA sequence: TGTGCCAGCAGCTCAGGACAGGGGTCTGAGCAGTTCTTC.

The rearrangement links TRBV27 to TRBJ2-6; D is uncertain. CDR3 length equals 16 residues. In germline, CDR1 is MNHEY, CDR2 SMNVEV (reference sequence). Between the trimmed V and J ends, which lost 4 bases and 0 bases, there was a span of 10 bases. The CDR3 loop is CASSSLTSSGANVLTF. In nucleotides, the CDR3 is TGTGCCAGCAGTTCACTGACATCCTCTGGGGCCAACGTCCTGACTTTC.

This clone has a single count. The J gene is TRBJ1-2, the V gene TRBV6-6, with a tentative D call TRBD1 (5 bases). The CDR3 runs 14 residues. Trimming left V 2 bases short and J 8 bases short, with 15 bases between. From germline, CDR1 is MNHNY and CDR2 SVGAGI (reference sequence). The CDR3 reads CASSYGAGRSGYTF. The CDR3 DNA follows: TGTGCCAGCAGTTACGGGGCAGGGAGGAGCGGCTACACCTTC.

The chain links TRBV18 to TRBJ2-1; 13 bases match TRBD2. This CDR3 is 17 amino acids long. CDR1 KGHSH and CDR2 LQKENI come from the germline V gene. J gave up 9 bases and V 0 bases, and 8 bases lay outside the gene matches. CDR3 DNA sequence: TGTGCCAGCTCACCACCGGCACTAGCGGGAGGGCCGGGTGAGCAGTTCTTC. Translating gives CASSPPALAGGPGEQFF. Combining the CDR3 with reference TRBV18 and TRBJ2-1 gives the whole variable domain NAGVMQNPRHLVRRRGQEARLRCSPMKGHSHVYWYRQLPEEGLKFMVYLQKENIIDESGMPKERFSAEFPKEGPSILRIQQVVRGDSAAYFCASSPPALAGGPGEQFFGPGTRLTVL.

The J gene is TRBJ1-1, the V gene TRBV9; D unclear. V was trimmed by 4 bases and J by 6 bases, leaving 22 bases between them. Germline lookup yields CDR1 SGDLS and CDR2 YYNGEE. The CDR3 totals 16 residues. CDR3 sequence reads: CASSSTVFLRRSEAFF. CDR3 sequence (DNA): TGTGCCAGCAGCTCCACAGTCTTTCTGCGTAGGTCTGAAGCTTTCTTT.

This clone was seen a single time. CDR3 sequence: CAWRTGNEQFF. Here the CDR3 DNA reads TGTGCCTGGCGGACAGGGAATGAGCAGTTCTTC. The chain couples TRBV30 to TRBJ2-1, with 8 bases fitting TRBD1. This CDR3 has 11 residues. CDR1 and CDR2 (germline): GTSNPN, SVGIG (reference sequence). V gave up 5 bases and J gave up 7 bases; unmatched junction bases: 1. Drawing the rest from reference TRBV30 and TRBJ2-1, the complete variable domain is SQTIHQWPATLVQPVGSPLSLECTVEGTSNPNLYWYRQAAGRGLQLLFYSVGIGQISSEVPQNLSASRPQDRQFILSSKKLLLSDSGFYLCAWRTGNEQFFGPGTRLTVL.

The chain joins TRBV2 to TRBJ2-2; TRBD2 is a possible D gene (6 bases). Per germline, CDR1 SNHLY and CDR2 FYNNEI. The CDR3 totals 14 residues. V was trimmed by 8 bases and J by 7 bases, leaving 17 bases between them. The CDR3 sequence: CASGGGALSGELFF. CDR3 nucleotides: TGTGCCAGCGGAGGAGGGGCCCTCAGCGGGGAGCTGTTTTTT.

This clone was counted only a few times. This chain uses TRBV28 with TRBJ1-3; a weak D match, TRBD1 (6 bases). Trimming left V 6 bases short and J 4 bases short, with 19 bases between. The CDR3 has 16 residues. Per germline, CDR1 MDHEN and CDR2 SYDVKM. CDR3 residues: CASRSWGGISGNTIYF. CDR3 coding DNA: TGTGCCAGCAGATCTTGGGGGGGCATATCCGGAAACACCATATATTTT.